The rows below give T cell receptor beta chains drawn from one sample of a study of blood T cell repertoires in COVID-19. This table comes from immunoSEQ multiplex PCR, and its TCRdb copy is limited to in-frame clones, with some not included. The data contain under 250,000 clones, roughly 86% of them seen just once; the ten biggest clones take up around 1.5%. Sequenced input: peripheral blood. All receptors derive from a woman in her fifties or sixties who had recovered from COVID-19. Each CDR3 is given with its conserved first and last residue. Fields, in order: J gene, D gene, V gene, clone size, CDR3 protein, CDR3 DNA. The D gene is left open where the match is weak. Only some rows state a clone size, as once, few, many or a class for expanded clones.

j_gene: TRBJ1-5
d_gene: TRBD1
v_gene: TRBV6-1
abundance: .
CDR3aa: CASSEGDSYQPQHF
CDR3nt: TGTGCCAGCAGTGAAGGGGACAGTTATCAGCCCCAGCATTTT

j_gene: TRBJ1-1
d_gene: .
v_gene: TRBV5-4
abundance: once
CDR3aa: CASTYGAVMNTEAFF
CDR3nt: TGTGCCAGCACCTATGGGGCAGTAATGAACACTGAAGCTTTCTTT

j_gene: TRBJ1-2
d_gene: .
v_gene: TRBV28
abundance: .
CDR3aa: CASIPPGGSRGYTF
CDR3nt: TGTGCCAGCATCCCTCCGGGGGGCAGTAGGGGCTACACCTTC

j_gene: TRBJ1-2
d_gene: TRBD1
v_gene: TRBV4-2
abundance: .
CDR3aa: CASSPGQGSYTF
CDR3nt: TGTGCCAGCAGCCCGGGACAGGGTAGCTACACCTTC

j_gene: TRBJ2-5
d_gene: .
v_gene: TRBV5-5
abundance: .
CDR3aa: CASSLVGGQETQYF
CDR3nt: TGTGCCAGCAGCTTGGTTGGCGGCCAAGAGACCCAGTACTTC

j_gene: TRBJ2-7
d_gene: TRBD1
v_gene: TRBV5-1
abundance: .
CDR3aa: CASSLNYRGSYEQYF
CDR3nt: TGCGCCAGCAGCTTGAATTACAGGGGATCATACGAGCAGTACTTC

j_gene: TRBJ1-2
d_gene: TRBD1
v_gene: TRBV5-1
abundance: once
CDR3aa: CASSLGTGGDGYTF
CDR3nt: TGCGCCAGCAGCTTGGGGACAGGAGGGGATGGCTACACCTTC

j_gene: TRBJ2-2
d_gene: .
v_gene: TRBV9
abundance: .
CDR3aa: CASSVPSRGVTGELFF
CDR3nt: TGTGCCAGCAGCGTTCCGTCCAGGGGAGTTACCGGGGAGCTGTTTTTT

j_gene: TRBJ1-5
d_gene: .
v_gene: TRBV18
abundance: .
CDR3aa: CASSPRGGRRSGQHF
CDR3nt: TGTGCCAGCTCACCACGGGGCGGCCGCCGATCCGGGCAGCATTTT

j_gene: TRBJ1-2
d_gene: TRBD1
v_gene: TRBV27
abundance: .
CDR3aa: CASSPTGTGDTRSYGYTF
CDR3nt: TGTGCCAGCAGTCCGACCGGGACAGGAGACACTAGAAGCTATGGCTACACCTTC

j_gene: TRBJ1-1
d_gene: .
v_gene: TRBV4-2
abundance: .
CDR3aa: CASSHVAAPEAFF
CDR3nt: TGTGCCAGCAGTCACGTAGCAGCACCTGAAGCTTTCTTT

j_gene: TRBJ2-1
d_gene: TRBD2
v_gene: TRBV4-2
abundance: .
CDR3aa: CASSQPPPGTSGSNEQFF
CDR3nt: TGTGCCAGCAGCCAACCCCCCCCCGGGACTAGCGGCTCTAATGAGCAGTTCTTC

j_gene: TRBJ1-1
d_gene: .
v_gene: TRBV20-1
abundance: .
CDR3aa: CSAPRTSEAFF
CDR3nt: TGCAGTGCCCCACGAACCAGTGAAGCTTTCTTT

j_gene: TRBJ1-2
d_gene: TRBD1
v_gene: TRBV18
abundance: .
CDR3aa: CASSLDRDGQETF
CDR3nt: TGTGCCAGCTCACTAGACCGGGACGGACAGGAGACCTTC

j_gene: TRBJ1-3
d_gene: .
v_gene: TRBV5-6
abundance: few
CDR3aa: CASSPSGQGRGNTIYF
CDR3nt: TGTGCCAGCAGCCCCTCAGGGCAGGGAAGAGGAAACACCATATATTTT

j_gene: TRBJ2-1
d_gene: TRBD1
v_gene: TRBV11-3
abundance: .
CDR3aa: CASSAGTGGGNEQFF
CDR3nt: TGTGCCAGCAGCGCCGGGACAGGGGGCGGGAATGAGCAGTTCTTC

j_gene: TRBJ2-7
d_gene: TRBD1
v_gene: TRBV7-2
abundance: .
CDR3aa: CASNDQTGPYEQYF
CDR3nt: TGTGCCAGCAACGACCAGACAGGGCCCTACGAGCAGTACTTC

j_gene: TRBJ1-2
d_gene: .
v_gene: TRBV24-1
abundance: .
CDR3aa: CATSGGGEDYGYTF
CDR3nt: TGTGCCACCAGTGGCGGGGGGGAGGACTACGGCTACACCTTC

j_gene: TRBJ2-7
d_gene: .
v_gene: TRBV27
abundance: .
CDR3aa: CASSNRVEQYF
CDR3nt: TGTGCCAGCAGTAATCGGGTCGAGCAGTACTTC

j_gene: TRBJ1-4
d_gene: .
v_gene: TRBV5-1
abundance: .
CDR3aa: CASSPAGFNEKLFF
CDR3nt: TGCGCCAGCAGCCCCGCGGGGTTTAATGAAAAACTGTTTTTT

j_gene: TRBJ2-3
d_gene: .
v_gene: TRBV6-2/TRBV6-3
abundance: .
CDR3aa: CASSFGGRADTQYF
CDR3nt: TGTGCCAGCAGTTTCGGGGGGCGAGCAGATACGCAGTATTTT

j_gene: TRBJ2-7
d_gene: TRBD2
v_gene: TRBV28
abundance: .
CDR3aa: CASTLAGDSYEQYF
CDR3nt: TGTGCCAGCACCCTAGCGGGGGATTCCTACGAGCAGTACTTC

j_gene: TRBJ2-7
d_gene: .
v_gene: TRBV6-1
abundance: .
CDR3aa: CASSEGGRSSYEQYF
CDR3nt: TGTGCCAGCAGTGAAGGGGGCAGAAGCTCCTACGAGCAGTACTTC

j_gene: TRBJ1-6
d_gene: TRBD1
v_gene: TRBV6-5
abundance: .
CDR3aa: CASSRQGAESPLHF
CDR3nt: TGTGCCAGCAGTCGGCAGGGGGCTGAATCACCCCTCCACTTT

j_gene: TRBJ2-5
d_gene: TRBD1
v_gene: TRBV6-2/TRBV6-3
abundance: .
CDR3aa: CASSDGDRRYQETQYF
CDR3nt: TGTGCCAGCAGTGACGGGGACAGAAGGTACCAAGAGACCCAGTACTTC

j_gene: TRBJ1-1
d_gene: .
v_gene: TRBV24-1
abundance: .
CDR3aa: CATRPRQINTEAFF
CDR3nt: TGTGCCACCAGACCTCGACAGATCAACACTGAAGCTTTCTTT

j_gene: TRBJ1-2
d_gene: .
v_gene: TRBV15
abundance: .
CDR3aa: CATGRGGYTF
CDR3nt: TGTGCCACCGGGCGGGGTGGCTACACCTTC

j_gene: TRBJ1-1
d_gene: .
v_gene: TRBV19
abundance: few
CDR3aa: CASSIGGGPTEAFF
CDR3nt: TGTGCCAGTAGTATAGGGGGGGGGCCCACTGAAGCTTTCTTT

j_gene: TRBJ2-3
d_gene: .
v_gene: TRBV10-3
abundance: .
CDR3aa: CAISLGGTDTQYF
CDR3nt: TGTGCCATCAGTCTAGGTGGCACAGATACGCAGTATTTT

j_gene: TRBJ2-7
d_gene: .
v_gene: TRBV5-1
abundance: .
CDR3aa: CASSPLTDAWEQYF
CDR3nt: TGCGCCAGCAGCCCCCTGACAGATGCGTGGGAGCAGTACTTC

j_gene: TRBJ2-2
d_gene: .
v_gene: TRBV7-3
abundance: .
CDR3aa: CASSSGDSSTGELFF
CDR3nt: TGTGCCAGCAGCTCGGGGGACAGTTCGACCGGGGAGCTGTTTTTT

j_gene: TRBJ1-2
d_gene: .
v_gene: TRBV15
abundance: .
CDR3aa: CATSKFGRKDLRYGYTF
CDR3nt: TGTGCCACCAGCAAATTCGGGAGGAAGGACTTGAGATATGGCTACACCTTC

j_gene: TRBJ1-1
d_gene: .
v_gene: TRBV20-1
abundance: .
CDR3aa: CSASAQGSTEAFF
CDR3nt: TGCAGTGCTAGTGCGCAGGGGTCCACTGAAGCTTTCTTT

j_gene: TRBJ1-6
d_gene: TRBD1
v_gene: TRBV11-2
abundance: .
CDR3aa: CASSARQGNNSPLHF
CDR3nt: TGTGCCAGCAGCGCCCGACAGGGGAATAATTCACCCCTCCACTTT

j_gene: TRBJ1-5
d_gene: TRBD1
v_gene: TRBV29-1
abundance: .
CDR3aa: CSVGQGDQPQHF
CDR3nt: TGCAGCGTCGGACAGGGTGATCAGCCCCAGCATTTT

j_gene: TRBJ2-1
d_gene: .
v_gene: TRBV6-5
abundance: .
CDR3aa: CASSTTRSSYNEQFF
CDR3nt: TGTGCCAGCAGTACGACTCGGAGCTCCTACAATGAGCAGTTCTTC

j_gene: TRBJ1-3
d_gene: TRBD1
v_gene: TRBV5-6
abundance: .
CDR3aa: CASSRQGPNTIYF
CDR3nt: TGTGCCAGCAGCCGACAGGGACCAAACACCATATATTTT

j_gene: TRBJ1-1
d_gene: .
v_gene: TRBV5-6
abundance: .
CDR3aa: CASSSPVNTEAFF
CDR3nt: TGTGCCAGCAGCTCGCCAGTGAACACTGAAGCTTTCTTT

j_gene: TRBJ2-7
d_gene: TRBD1
v_gene: TRBV10-3
abundance: .
CDR3aa: CAIRKRTGGSNSSYEQYF
CDR3nt: TGTGCCATCAGGAAAAGGACAGGGGGTTCGAATAGCTCCTACGAGCAGTACTTC

j_gene: TRBJ1-6
d_gene: TRBD1
v_gene: TRBV18
abundance: .
CDR3aa: CASSPGQGVSYNSPLHF
CDR3nt: TGTGCCAGCTCACCCGGACAGGGAGTCTCCTATAATTCACCCCTCCACTTT

j_gene: TRBJ2-1
d_gene: TRBD1
v_gene: TRBV5-6
abundance: .
CDR3aa: CASSFQGANNEQFF
CDR3nt: TGTGCCAGCAGCTTCCAGGGGGCGAACAATGAGCAGTTCTTC

j_gene: TRBJ1-4
d_gene: .
v_gene: TRBV13
abundance: .
CDR3aa: CASSWGTPSNEKLFF
CDR3nt: TGTGCCAGCAGCTGGGGGACACCATCGAATGAAAAACTGTTTTTT

j_gene: TRBJ2-6
d_gene: TRBD1
v_gene: TRBV18
abundance: .
CDR3aa: CASSLRTGGAAGANVLTF
CDR3nt: TGTGCCAGCTCATTGAGGACAGGGGGCGCTGCCGGGGCCAACGTCCTGACTTTC

j_gene: TRBJ2-5
d_gene: .
v_gene: TRBV7-9
abundance: .
CDR3aa: CASSWGDSKDQYF
CDR3nt: TGTGCCAGCAGCTGGGGGGACTCAAAAGACCAGTACTTC

j_gene: TRBJ2-7
d_gene: TRBD1
v_gene: TRBV6-1
abundance: .
CDR3aa: CASSEALGQDYEQYF
CDR3nt: TGTGCCAGCAGTGAAGCGCTGGGACAGGACTACGAGCAGTACTTC

j_gene: TRBJ1-2
d_gene: .
v_gene: TRBV11-2
abundance: few
CDR3aa: CASSSGYGYTF
CDR3nt: TGTGCCAGCAGTTCCGGGTACGGCTACACCTTC

j_gene: TRBJ2-7
d_gene: .
v_gene: TRBV6-1
abundance: .
CDR3aa: CASSEAGADSYEQYF
CDR3nt: TGTGCCAGCAGTGAAGCGGGAGCGGATTCCTACGAGCAGTACTTC

j_gene: TRBJ1-1
d_gene: .
v_gene: TRBV7-9
abundance: .
CDR3aa: CASSFGDRLNTEAFF
CDR3nt: TGTGCCAGCAGCTTCGGCGACAGGCTGAACACTGAAGCTTTCTTT

j_gene: TRBJ2-2
d_gene: TRBD1
v_gene: TRBV6-2/TRBV6-3
abundance: .
CDR3aa: CASSYTGTGAAGELFF
CDR3nt: TGTGCCAGCAGCTATACCGGGACAGGGGCGGCCGGGGAGCTGTTTTTT

j_gene: TRBJ2-2
d_gene: TRBD1
v_gene: TRBV9
abundance: .
CDR3aa: CASSVGGGYNTGELFF
CDR3nt: TGTGCCAGCAGCGTAGGAGGGGGCTACAACACCGGGGAGCTGTTTTTT

j_gene: TRBJ2-1
d_gene: .
v_gene: TRBV5-1
abundance: .
CDR3aa: CASSPPGHNEQFF
CDR3nt: TGCGCCAGCAGCCCCCCCGGTCACAATGAGCAGTTCTTC

j_gene: TRBJ1-4
d_gene: .
v_gene: TRBV2
abundance: .
CDR3aa: CASYGYQEKLFF
CDR3nt: TGTGCCAGTTATGGTTATCAGGAAAAACTGTTTTTT

j_gene: TRBJ2-5
d_gene: TRBD1
v_gene: TRBV7-2
abundance: once
CDR3aa: CASSWDRGTGETQYF
CDR3nt: TGTGCCAGCAGCTGGGACAGGGGGACCGGGGAGACCCAGTACTTC

j_gene: TRBJ2-7
d_gene: TRBD1
v_gene: TRBV7-9
abundance: once
CDR3aa: CASRPTGSGEQYF
CDR3nt: TGTGCCAGCAGACCGACAGGGTCTGGGGAGCAGTACTTC

j_gene: TRBJ2-5
d_gene: TRBD1
v_gene: TRBV28
abundance: .
CDR3aa: CASSHTRGWGTQYF
CDR3nt: TGTGCCAGCAGTCACACCAGGGGGTGGGGGACCCAGTACTTC

j_gene: TRBJ2-4
d_gene: TRBD1
v_gene: TRBV10-3
abundance: .
CDR3aa: CAISGGWTGQNIQYF
CDR3nt: TGTGCCATCAGTGGGGGGTGGACAGGGCAAAACATTCAGTACTTC

j_gene: TRBJ1-1
d_gene: .
v_gene: TRBV6-5
abundance: .
CDR3aa: CASRGGHGNTEAFF
CDR3nt: TGTGCCAGCAGGGGGGGGCACGGGAACACTGAAGCTTTCTTT